Presented here are 20 T cell receptor beta chains from one specimen sequenced in a study of T cell responses to AZD1222 COVID-19 vaccine. This table comes from immunoSEQ multiplex PCR, and its TCRdb copy is limited to in-frame clones, with some not included. The sample shows about 54,000 clones, about 90% of them seen only once. The sequenced sample was peripheral blood, obtained on day 0 of AZD1222 vaccination. The receptors here all came from an adult in good health.

The gene calls are TRBV28 and TRBJ1-1, with a tentative D call TRBD1 (5 bases). Trimming took off 7 bases at V and 8 bases at J, with 17 bases between the two ends. Germline V CDR1 and CDR2: MDHEN, SYDVKM. There are 13 residues in the CDR3. This CDR3 reads CASTSGRAVEAFF. The CDR3 DNA reads TGTGCCAGCACATCGGGCAGGGCAGTGGAAGCTTTCTTT.

This rearrangement joins TRBV19 to TRBJ1-2; D remains unclear. The germline V gene encodes CDR1 LNHDA and CDR2 SQIVND (reference sequence). The germline V and J ends were trimmed by 2 bases and 0 bases, with 7 bases remaining between them. The CDR3 spans 14 residues. The CDR3 coding sequence is TGTGCCAGTAGTATAAACGGGCCTAACTATGGCTACACCTTC. This gives the protein CASSINGPNYGYTF.

This chain uses TRBV28 with TRBJ1-2, with TRBD1 matching 9 bases. The V gene end was trimmed by 5 bases and the J gene end by 6 bases; junction bases not matched to a gene: 13. Germline values: CDR1 MDHEN, CDR2 SYDVKM. There are 16 residues in the CDR3. CDR3 in amino acids: CASSVEQGAGEDGYTF. The CDR3 nucleotides read TGTGCCAGCAGTGTCGAACAGGGGGCGGGGGAGGATGGCTACACCTTC.

This clone is a singleton in its sample. The rearrangement joins TRBV6-5 to TRBJ1-2, with D perhaps TRBD1 (5 bases). Germline V gives CDR1 MNHEY, CDR2 SVGAGI. V lost 7 bases, J lost 4 bases, and 16 bases lay in between. The CDR3 totals 14 residues. The CDR3 here is CASTRGGSIYGYTF. Here the CDR3 DNA reads TGTGCCAGCACCCGGGGGGGGAGCATCTATGGCTACACCTTC.

The genes are TRBV19 and TRBJ2-3; D is unresolved. Germline values: CDR1 LNHDA, CDR2 SQIVND (reference sequence). Trimming shortened V by 5 bases and J by 3 bases, and 12 bases separated the two germline ends. The CDR3 sequence is 14 residues long. The CDR3 sequence is CASSLGIYTDTQYF. DNA of the CDR3: TGTGCCAGTAGTCTTGGTATTTATACAGATACGCAGTATTTT.

This clone showed up just once. The chain couples TRBV27 to TRBJ1-2, with 8 bases that match TRBD1. The CDR3 loop spans 13 amino acids. Per the germline V gene, CDR1 is MNHEY and CDR2 is SMNVEV (reference sequence). Trimming removed 8 bases from V and 2 bases from J; junction bases left unmatched: 4. In nucleotides, the CDR3 is TGTGCCAGCGGACAGGGCCGGAACTATGGCTACACCTTC. Translation gives CASGQGRNYGYTF.

The chain carries TRBV3-1 (or the pseudogene TRBV3-2) and TRBJ2-5; the match to TRBD2 covers 9 bases. The CDR3 has 16 residues. From germline, CDR1 is LGHDT and CDR2 YNNKEL (reference sequence). The J segment lost 2 bases and the V segment lost 4 bases, leaving 8 bases of the junction unmatched. Here the CDR3 reads CASSLWTSAFQETQYF. CDR3 coding DNA: TGTGCCAGCAGCCTATGGACTAGCGCATTTCAAGAGACCCAGTACTTC.

This chain links TRBV18 with TRBJ2-7; the D gene is possibly TRBD1 (6 bases). Germline loops: CDR1 KGHSH, CDR2 LQKENI. V lost 4 bases, J lost 6 bases, and 16 bases lay in between. This CDR3 has 14 amino acids. This chain's CDR3 is CASSLVQGQVEQYF. The CDR3 DNA reads TGTGCCAGCTCACTAGTACAGGGTCAGGTCGAGCAGTACTTC.

This chain connects TRBV6-5 to TRBJ1-2; 7 bases fit TRBD1. Losses at the gene ends were 5 bases for V and 2 bases for J; bases not matched to a gene: 2. Germline CDR1 MNHEY, CDR2 SVGAGI. The CDR3 contains 13 residues. The CDR3: CASSPGGNYGYTF. In nucleotides, the CDR3 is TGTGCCAGCAGTCCAGGGGGGAACTATGGCTACACCTTC.

In nucleotides, the CDR3 is TGTGCCAGCAGCCAACAGGGGGCCCTGAACACTGAAGCTTTCTTT. This translates into CASSQQGALNTEAFF. The rearrangement joins TRBV28 to TRBJ1-1; 9 nucleotides match TRBD1. The CDR3 is 15 residues long. The ends lost 6 bases at V and 0 bases at J; junction bases unmatched: 5. CDR1 and CDR2 (germline): MDHEN, SYDVKM.

A single count supports this clone. This chain connects TRBV9 to TRBJ2-2, with 8 bases lining up with TRBD1. CDR1 SGDLS and CDR2 YYNGEE come from the germline V gene. V gave up 0 bases and J gave up 7 bases; unmatched junction bases: 5. The CDR3 is made up of 15 amino acids. The CDR3 sequence is CASSVAGGVSGELFF. The CDR3 bases are TGTGCCAGCAGCGTAGCAGGGGGCGTAAGCGGGGAGCTGTTTTTT.

The rearrangement uses TRBV19 and TRBJ1-5; 10 nucleotides align to TRBD1. CDR1 LNHDA and CDR2 SQIVND come from the germline V gene (reference sequence). There are 20 residues in the CDR3. The J segment lost 3 bases and the V segment lost 6 bases, leaving 20 bases of the junction unmatched. In DNA form, the CDR3 reads TGTGCCAGTAGCCCAAACCGACCGGGGACAGGGGCGCAGAACAATCAGCCCCAGCATTTT. Translated, it gives CASSPNRPGTGAQNNQPQHF. The complete variable domain, with remaining parts taken from reference TRBV19 and TRBJ1-5, reads DGGITQSPKYLFRKEGQNVTLSCEQNLNHDAMYWYRQDPGQGLRLIYYSQIVNDFQKGDIAEGYSVSREKKESFPLTVTSAQKNPTAFYLCASSPNRPGTGAQNNQPQHFGDGTRLSIL.

V usage is TRBV4-1 and J usage is TRBJ1-2, with D possibly being TRBD1 (5 bases). Germline V lookup: CDR1 MGHRA, CDR2 YSYEKL. V was trimmed by 1 base and J by 7 bases, leaving 22 bases between them. CDR3 size: 17 residues. This chain's CDR3 is CASSQVPSLGGEGGYTF. CDR3 DNA: TGCGCCAGCAGCCAAGTCCCCTCGTTGGGAGGGGAAGGTGGCTACACCTTC.

The chain joins TRBV14 to TRBJ2-1; 9 nucleotides agree with TRBD1. The CDR3 totals 18 residues. The junction had 10 bases not matched to a gene; V was cut back by 3 bases and J by 1 base. Looked up from germline, CDR1 is SGHDN and CDR2 is FVKESK. DNA for the CDR3: TGTGCCAGCAGCCAGCCCTTCGGACAGGGGTTGTCCTACAATGAGCAGTTCTTC. Translated: CASSQPFGQGLSYNEQFF.

V is TRBV9 and J is TRBJ1-1; no clear D gene. The CDR3 covers 14 residues. Looked up from germline, CDR1 is SGDLS and CDR2 is YYNGEE. V was clipped by 1 base and J by 1 base, with 8 bases between them. CDR3 amino acids: CASSVSPRNTEAFF. As DNA, the CDR3 is TGTGCCAGCAGCGTAAGTCCGCGGAACACTGAAGCTTTCTTT.

The chain links TRBV27 to TRBJ1-6; a possible D gene is TRBD1 (5 bases). Germline loops: CDR1 MNHEY, CDR2 SMNVEV (reference sequence). Trimming pared 1 base from V and 10 bases from J, leaving 11 bases between. The length of the CDR3 is 14 residues. The DNA for the CDR3 is TGTGCCAGCAGTTTATTCAGGGTAAACTCACCCCTCCACTTT. Residues: CASSLFRVNSPLHF.

This chain connects TRBV7-2 to TRBJ1-3; D gene unclear. Germline V gene sequence: CDR1 SGHTA, CDR2 FQGNSA. The CDR3 runs to 15 residues. Trimming left V 5 bases short and J 0 bases short, with 11 bases between. The CDR3 bases are TGTGCCAGCAGCCCCGGACGGAGCTCTGGAAACACCATATATTTT. Translated, it gives CASSPGRSSGNTIYF. Variable domain in full (rest from reference TRBV7-2 and TRBJ1-3): GAGVSQSPSNKVTEKGKDVELRCDPISGHTALYWYRQSLGQGLEFLIYFQGNSAPDKSGLPSDRFSAERTGGSVSTLTIQRTQQEDSAVYLCASSPGRSSGNTIYFGEGSWLTVV.

The chain recombines TRBV10-2 with TRBJ2-1; TRBD2 is a possible D gene (5 bases). Trimming pared 8 bases from V and 9 bases from J, leaving 17 bases between. Germline loops: CDR1 WSHSY, CDR2 SAAADI. The CDR3 has 13 amino acids. The DNA for the CDR3 is TGCGCCAGCTCCCGAGGGAGCTTTGTTGAGCAGTTCTTC. It encodes CASSRGSFVEQFF.

The V gene is TRBV28, the J gene TRBJ2-3; no clear D. V dropped 6 bases and J dropped 5 bases, with 15 bases sitting between them. Germline V lookup: CDR1 MDHEN, CDR2 SYDVKM. The CDR3 sequence is 14 residues long. The CDR3 nucleotides are TGTGCCAGCAGCTCCTCTGGTCCCTTAGATACGCAGTATTTT. It specifies CASSSSGPLDTQYF.

The J gene is TRBJ2-7, the V gene TRBV27; D is perhaps TRBD1 (5 bases). Looked up from germline, CDR1 is MNHEY and CDR2 is SMNVEV (reference sequence). V shed 5 bases and J shed 1 base, with 15 bases lying between them. This CDR3 has 15 amino acids. The CDR3 region has the DNA TGTGCCAGCAGTCCCACCTCGACAGTGTCCTACGAGCAGTACTTC. Its translation: CASSPTSTVSYEQYF.